This entry features one T cell receptor beta chain sequence. The CDR3 spans 13 residues. The ends were cut back, 5 bases at V and 3 bases at J, with 10 bases in the middle. Germline values: CDR1 SEHNR, CDR2 FQNEAQ (reference sequence). The method was immunoSEQ multiplex PCR; TCRdb's version includes in-frame clones alone and lacks a portion of them. The sample records 75,000 to 100,000 clones, roughly 92% being singletons. This sample stems from a study of control samples from healthy donors and cancer patients. The J gene is TRBJ2-5, the V gene TRBV7-9; no definite D call. The receptor was derived from a human donor in good health. The donor label of this sample is uncertain. Sequencing was carried out using blood. This CDR3 is CASSLDGKETQYF. The DNA of the CDR3 is TGTGCCAGCAGCCTCGACGGAAAAGAGACCCAGTACTTC.